One sample yielded the 3 T cell receptor beta chains listed below, sequenced in a study of response to subunit inactivated influenza vaccine. TCRdb itself ran the RT-PCR reads through MiXCR, one entry per CDR3 protein. This sample carries approximately 530,000 distinct CDR3 sequences, roughly 13% of them seen once, and the ten largest clones take about 12%. The material was PBMCs from blood, obtained roughly 46 days after vaccination. The receptors derive from a man aged 45-65 years who received an inactivated influenza vaccine.

The table lists this clonotype with a few counts. CDR3 amino acids: CASSVRAGGGGEQFF. The CDR3 DNA follows: TGCGCCAGCAGCGTCCGGGCTGGGGGCGGGGGTGAGCAGTTCTTC. The V gene is TRBV5-1, the J gene TRBJ2-1, with D perhaps TRBD2 (7 bases). The length of the CDR3 is 15 residues. Trimming took 4 bases from V and 9 from J, leaving 20 bases between them. Per germline, CDR1 SGHRS and CDR2 YFSETQ.

The CDR3 sequence: CASSQVEGSGTDTQYF. CDR3 nucleotide sequence: TGCGCCAGCAGCCAAGTGGAGGGATCGGGCACAGATACGCAGTATTTT. This rearrangement joins TRBV4-3 to TRBJ2-3, with D possibly TRBD2 on 6 matching bases. Germline V gene data show CDR1 as LGHNA and CDR2 as YSLEER. This CDR3 is built from 16 residues. Trimming cost V 1 base and J 1 base, with 12 bases left between them.

The genes are TRBV20-1 and TRBJ2-7; tentatively, D is TRBD2 (5 bases). Trimming pared 1 base from V and 6 bases from J, leaving 13 bases between. The germline CDR1 and CDR2 sequences are DFQATT and SNEGSKA (reference sequence). The CDR3 is made up of 13 amino acids. The CDR3 protein is CSARVPGLREQYF. The CDR3 nucleotides are TGCAGTGCTAGAGTCCCTGGACTCCGCGAGCAGTACTTC.